Sequencing of this TCR beta chain was carried out in a study of blood T cells in healthy people across ages (dated by TCRdb to 2014 to 2015). Describing the broader study: In model experiments, roughly one uniquely barcoded TCR beta cDNA molecule per two T cells was captured by template switching. Age-related changes in TCR beta repertoire diversity were measured in the study by deep sequencing normalized with unique cDNA molecular identifiers. Donors were grouped into four age groups: young (average 16 years), middle-aged (over 35), aged (around 60) and long-lived (roughly 80). To avoid experimental bias, donors of different ages were spread randomly across the sequencing lanes. The study analyzed two additional independent replicas of 1 million unique cDNA reads from the same blood draw for two donors, one aged 18 to 30 and one aged 80 or older.

The roughly 39 donors, aged roughly 6 to 95 years, were systemically healthy Caucasian individuals from Russia. Each donor gave 9 to 10 milliliters of peripheral blood, collected into EDTA-treated Vacutainer tubes. Ficoll-Paque density-gradient centrifugation was used to isolate PBMCs, with at least 7 million obtained per sample. Total RNA, at least 6 micrograms per sample, was extracted from PBMCs with Trizol reagent. For every donor, an aliquot of PBMCs went through flow cytometry to measure the percentages of naive CD45RAhigh/CD27high T cells. To prepare the library, 5' RACE was applied. Sequencing instrument: Illumina HiSeq 2500. A second PCR of roughly 7 to 11 cycles was run with a J-beta primer mix and a sample-barcoded 5' primer. A template-switch 5' adaptor carrying 12 random nucleotides introduced a unique molecular identifier onto each TCR beta cDNA molecule. At least 2.5 million CDR3-containing paired-end reads were obtained from each sample. The Mint cDNA synthesis kit, primed by a TRBC-specific oligonucleotide, was used to synthesize first-strand cDNA from all RNA. Following uracil-DNA glycosylase treatment, a first 18-cycle PCR with universal primers M1SS and BC2_uni_R was performed on all cDNA. For the original study's pipeline: Normalization of each sample was performed by random selection of 1 million high-quality reads, each carrying a distinct molecular identifier. Instead of being binned into consensus sequences, reads that shared molecular identifiers were thrown out. MiTCR, set to a Q25 quality threshold and the strictest error-elimination algorithm, was used for CDR3 identification, clonotype clustering and error correction. Lower-bound total TCR beta diversity was estimated with a nonparametric unseen species model using Euler transformation. In-frame beta chains were kept once TCRdb had trimmed the public reads at Q25 with fastp and called clones with MiXCR. Every CDR3 protein is listed once, alongside the most common genes and DNA of its rows. The V and J calls and clone size come from TCRdb's table, not from the authors' own analysis. This sample gives about 1.6 million distinct CDR3 sequences in total; about 31% of them show up just once. About 11% of the sample is in the top ten clones.

As for this clonotype: This clone's antigen is unknown. The record has no base qualities; no much larger clone is one base away.

There are 14 amino acids in the CDR3, from cysteine to phenylalanine inclusive. The DNA shown is the 42-base CDR3, in frame from base 1. In the germline V gene (reference sequence), CDR1 corresponds to DFQATT and CDR2 to SNEGSKA. The V end loses 3 bases and the J end loses 0 bases, and a stretch of 11 bases separates them. Here is what the overall study found, with its caveats: Because donor CMV infection status was unknown, age-related changes in expanded clonotypes were potentially confounded. As age increased, observed TCR beta diversity per million T cells dropped in a roughly linear way, and a significant reduction was already evident by age 40. Compared with the aged group, more naive CD4+ T cells, fewer expanded clones and increased TCR diversity were shown by the long-lived group, suggesting age selection. Total diversity estimates from one million sequenced T cells were considered lower bounds and underestimates. Observed TCR beta diversity correlated strongly with the percentage of naive T cells measured by flow cytometry. Bulk unsorted PBMC profiling prevented conclusive comparison of naive and antigen-experienced compartments.

The sequencing input was blood. The clonotype comes from a woman in her twenties or thirties in good health. This receptor chain uses TRBV20-1 and TRBJ1-2; there is no confident call for the D gene. CDR3 sequence: CSASIAGPNYGYTF. The DNA reads as follows: TGCAGTGCTAGTATCGCAGGACCTAACTATGGCTACACCTTC.